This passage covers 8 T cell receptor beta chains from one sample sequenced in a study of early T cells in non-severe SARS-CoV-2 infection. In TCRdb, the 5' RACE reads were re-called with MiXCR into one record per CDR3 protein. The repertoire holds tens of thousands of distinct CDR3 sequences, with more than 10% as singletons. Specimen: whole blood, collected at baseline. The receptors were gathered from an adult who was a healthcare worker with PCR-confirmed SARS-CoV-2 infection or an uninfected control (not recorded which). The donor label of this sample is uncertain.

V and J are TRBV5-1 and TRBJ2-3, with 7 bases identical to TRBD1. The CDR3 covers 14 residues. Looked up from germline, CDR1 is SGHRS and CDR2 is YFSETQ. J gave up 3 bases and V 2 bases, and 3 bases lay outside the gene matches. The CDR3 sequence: CASSFGTETDTQYF. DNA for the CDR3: TGCGCCAGCAGCTTTGGGACAGAGACAGATACGCAGTATTTT.

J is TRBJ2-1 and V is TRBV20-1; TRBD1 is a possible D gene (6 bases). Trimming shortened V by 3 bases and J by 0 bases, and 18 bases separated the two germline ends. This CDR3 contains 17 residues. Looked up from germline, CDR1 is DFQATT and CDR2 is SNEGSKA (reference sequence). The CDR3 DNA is TGCAGTGCTAGGGAGACCACAGGGTATAGCTCCTACAATGAGCAGTTCTTC. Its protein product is CSARETTGYSSYNEQFF.

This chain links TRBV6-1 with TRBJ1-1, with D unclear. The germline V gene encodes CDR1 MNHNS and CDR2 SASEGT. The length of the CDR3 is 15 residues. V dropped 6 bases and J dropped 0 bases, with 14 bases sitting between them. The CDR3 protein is CASRIHLDMNTEAFF. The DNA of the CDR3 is TGTGCCAGCAGGATCCACCTTGACATGAACACTGAAGCTTTCTTT.

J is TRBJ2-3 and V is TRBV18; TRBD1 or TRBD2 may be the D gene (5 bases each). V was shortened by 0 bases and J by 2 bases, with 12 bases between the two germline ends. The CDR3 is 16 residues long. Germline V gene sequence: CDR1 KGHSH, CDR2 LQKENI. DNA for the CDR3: TGTGCCAGCTCACCACCACCGGGGCGCGCCACAGATACGCAGTATTTT. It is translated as CASSPPPGRATDTQYF.

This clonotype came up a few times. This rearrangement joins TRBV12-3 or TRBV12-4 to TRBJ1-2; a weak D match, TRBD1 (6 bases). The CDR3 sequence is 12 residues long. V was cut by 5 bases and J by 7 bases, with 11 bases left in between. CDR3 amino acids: CASSLGTFGYTF. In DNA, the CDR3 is TGTGCCAGCAGTCTGGGGACATTTGGCTACACCTTC.

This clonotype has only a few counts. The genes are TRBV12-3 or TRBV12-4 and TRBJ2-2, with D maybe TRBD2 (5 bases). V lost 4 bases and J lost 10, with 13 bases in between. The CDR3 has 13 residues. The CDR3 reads CASSSGNGKELFF. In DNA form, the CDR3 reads TGTGCCAGCAGTTCGGGGAACGGGAAGGAGCTGTTTTTT.

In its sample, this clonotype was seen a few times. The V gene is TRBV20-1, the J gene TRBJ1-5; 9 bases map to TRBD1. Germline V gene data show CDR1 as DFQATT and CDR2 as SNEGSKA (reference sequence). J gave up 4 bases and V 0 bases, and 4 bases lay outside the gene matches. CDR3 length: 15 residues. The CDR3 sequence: CSARESGTGNQPQHF. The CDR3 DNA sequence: TGCAGTGCTAGAGAATCCGGGACAGGGAATCAGCCCCAGCATTTT.

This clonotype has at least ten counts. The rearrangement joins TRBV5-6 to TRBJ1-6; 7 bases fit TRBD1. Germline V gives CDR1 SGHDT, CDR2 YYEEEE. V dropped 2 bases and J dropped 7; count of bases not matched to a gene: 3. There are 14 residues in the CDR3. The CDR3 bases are TGTGCCAGCAGCTTAATACAGGGGAATTCACCCCTCCACTTT. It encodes CASSLIQGNSPLHF.